The 5 T cell receptor beta chains below were found in one sample sequenced in a study of blood T cell repertoires in COVID-19. Produced via immunoSEQ multiplex PCR; TCRdb's table is partial and in-frame only. The sample records 150,000 to 200,000 clones, 70% to 85% being singletons. The sample consisted of PBMCs or T cells enriched from blood (not recorded which). All receptors derive from a woman aged 45-65 years who had recovered from COVID-19.

The rearrangement joins TRBV9 to TRBJ2-7; tentative D call: TRBD2 (6 bases). The CDR3 is 13 amino acids. Germline V gene sequence: CDR1 SGDLS, CDR2 YYNGEE. V gave up 6 bases and J gave up 5 bases, with 15 bases separating them. CDR3 sequence reads: CASNPTGENEQYF. CDR3 DNA sequence: TGTGCCAGCAACCCAACGGGGGAGAACGAGCAGTACTTC.

The chain uses TRBV5-6 and TRBJ2-1; D might be TRBD1 (5 bases). Deletions cut 0 bases from V and 4 bases from J, with 14 bases between. The CDR3 loop spans 16 amino acids. Germline V gene sequence: CDR1 SGHDT, CDR2 YYEEEE. CDR3 coding DNA: TGTGCCAGCAGCTTGGAGGGCAGGGCTGGGTACAATGAGCAGTTCTTC. Translating it yields CASSLEGRAGYNEQFF.

This rearrangement joins TRBV4-1 to TRBJ1-5; D unresolved. V lost 2 bases and J lost 0, with 20 bases in between. The germline CDR1 and CDR2 sequences are MGHRA and YSYEKL. This CDR3 is built from 19 residues. DNA of the CDR3: TGCGCCAGCAGCCAACTCGAGACTATGACCAGGTATAGCAATCAGCCCCAGCATTTT. Translation gives CASSQLETMTRYSNQPQHF.

This clone has just a few counts. The chain combines TRBV28 with TRBJ2-1, with 10 nucleotides matching TRBD2. Germline assignment: CDR1 MDHEN and CDR2 SYDVKM. Germline trimming cut 2 bases from V and 4 bases from J; bases unmatched to any gene: 5. CDR3 size: 16 residues. The CDR3 DNA reads as TGTGCCAGCAGTTTAACTCCTAGCGGGGGTTACAATGAGCAGTTCTTC. It translates to CASSLTPSGGYNEQFF.

The rearrangement links TRBV12-3 or TRBV12-4 to TRBJ2-7; possible D gene TRBD1, 7 bases. The V gene lost 5 bases and the J gene lost 2 bases, with 10 bases spanning the gap. This CDR3 comprises 13 residues. In nucleotides, the CDR3 is TGTGCCAGCAGTGCAGGGGGGCCCTACGAGCAGTACTTC. Protein: CASSAGGPYEQYF.